This TCR beta chain was identified in a study of STAT3 mutations in large granular lymphocyte leukemia. Study background: Among longitudinally sequenced T-LGLL patients, roughly half had canonical activating STAT3 mutations detected.

Broader study findings: Every T-cell large granular lymphocyte leukemia patient had at least one immunodominant TCR beta clonotype.

Details on this clone: Its antigen is still unknown.

Each sample's TCRbeta library yielded on average roughly 43,000 productive templates. Assay used: immunoSEQ multiplex PCR; TCRdb lists only in-frame clones, some missing. The sample has some 7,000 clones, approximately 62% seen once. The receptor's source is a boy aged 10-17 years with T-cell large granular lymphocyte leukemia. Some clones in this sample may be carry-over from other donors' samples. Input material: peripheral blood mononuclear cells.

CDR3 in DNA: TGCGCCAGCAGTCACTGCCGGGACAAGGCCTACGAGCAGTACTTC. Residues: CASSHCRDKAYEQYF. The chain employs TRBV23-1 and TRBJ2-7, with D possibly matching TRBD1 (6 bases). TRBV23-1 is an ORF for which the function is uncertain. The CDR3 is 15 amino acids. V lost 3 bases to trimming and J lost 2 bases, with 14 bases between them.